What follows describes a single T cell receptor beta chain. The CDR3 loop spans 14 amino acids. The germline gives CDR1 KGHSH, CDR2 LQKENI. V dropped 3 bases and J dropped 3 bases, with 8 bases sitting between them. This sample is drawn from a study of CD8 T cells in ankylosing spondylitis. Researchers built TCR beta libraries using quantitative 5'-RACE with molecular barcodes. A single record per CDR3 protein comes from TCRdb applying MiXCR to the 5' RACE reads. The top ten hold roughly 36% of the sample, which has approximately 35,000 distinct CDR3 sequences, 13% to 15% seen once. Sequencing was performed on blood. The rearrangement links TRBV18 to TRBJ2-2; D gene unclear. The source is a male donor with ankylosing spondylitis or in good health (not recorded which). The CDR3 DNA reads as TGTGCCAGCTCACCCTCCTCCTACACCGGGGAGCTGTTTTTT. Its translation: CASSPSSYTGELFF.